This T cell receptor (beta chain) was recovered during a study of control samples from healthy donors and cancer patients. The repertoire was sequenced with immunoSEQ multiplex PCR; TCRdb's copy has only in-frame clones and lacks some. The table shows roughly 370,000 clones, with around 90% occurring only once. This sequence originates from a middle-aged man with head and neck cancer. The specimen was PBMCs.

Written as DNA, the CDR3 is TGCGCCAGCAGCTTCGCAAGTGTATACACCGGGGAGCTGTTTTTT. Its protein is CASSFASVYTGELFF. The chain recombines TRBV5-1 with TRBJ2-2; D not certain. From germline, CDR1 is SGHRS and CDR2 YFSETQ. The CDR3 runs to 15 residues. Trimming shortened V by 2 bases and J by 3 bases, and 11 bases separated the two germline ends.